This passage covers 5 T cell receptor beta chains from one sample sequenced in a study of graft-versus-host responses after intestinal transplantation. Repertoires were generated with immunoSEQ multiplex PCR, while TCRdb's copy carries only in-frame clones and drops some. Of around 100,000 clones listed, roughly 93% are singletons. These receptors have no identified antigens. The starting material was unstimulated CD8+ T cells sorted from spleen or lymph node cells, obtained before intestinal transplant. These receptors all stem from a human donor who received an intestinal transplant.

This chain joins TRBV7-8 and TRBJ1-1; a weak D match, TRBD1 (6 bases). The CDR3 spans 14 residues. V lost 5 bases and J 7 bases, leaving 17 bases between the germline ends. Germline CDR1 SGHVS, CDR2 FQNEAQ. CDR3 amino acids: CASSPQGRDNEAFF. CDR3 nucleotides: TGTGCCAGCAGCCCACAGGGTAGGGACAATGAAGCTTTCTTT.

V usage is TRBV5-1 and J usage is TRBJ2-7; a possible D gene is TRBD1 (6 bases). This CDR3 contains 14 residues. The V end lost 4 bases, the J end lost 7 bases, and 18 bases lay between the germline ends. Germline CDR1 is SGHRS and CDR2 is YFSETQ. The CDR3 nucleotides read TGCGCCAGCAGCGAAGCGAGACAGGATCGAGAGCAGTACTTC. Its protein product is CASSEARQDREQYF.

The rearrangement uses TRBV9 and TRBJ2-2; 12 bases match TRBD2. The CDR3 consists of 15 residues. Germline CDR1 reads SGDLS; CDR2 reads YYNGEE. V lost 3 bases and J lost 4; bases outside the gene matches: 1. The CDR3 loop is CASSEGLAGTGELFF. The DNA of the CDR3 is TGTGCCAGCAGCGAGGGACTAGCGGGCACCGGGGAGCTGTTTTTT.

The chain links TRBV6-5 to TRBJ2-7; no definite D call. V dropped 5 bases and J dropped 5 bases, with 13 bases sitting between them. The CDR3 covers 13 residues. Germline V gene data show CDR1 as MNHEY and CDR2 as SVGAGI. The CDR3, as DNA: TGTGCCAGCAGTGTGGCTCCCGGAAACGAGCAGTACTTC. Protein product: CASSVAPGNEQYF.

To note about this clone: The germline gene is not matched at one end of the junction; a read error may be the cause. The chain links TRBV5-6 to TRBJ2-7; 11 bases are shared with TRBD1. The CDR3 consists of 13 residues. Germline lookup yields CDR1 SGHDT and CDR2 YYEEEE. The CDR3 is CASSFSDRGRKDF. CDR3 DNA sequence: TGTGCCAGCAGCTTTTCGGACAGGGGGCGAAAAGACTTC.